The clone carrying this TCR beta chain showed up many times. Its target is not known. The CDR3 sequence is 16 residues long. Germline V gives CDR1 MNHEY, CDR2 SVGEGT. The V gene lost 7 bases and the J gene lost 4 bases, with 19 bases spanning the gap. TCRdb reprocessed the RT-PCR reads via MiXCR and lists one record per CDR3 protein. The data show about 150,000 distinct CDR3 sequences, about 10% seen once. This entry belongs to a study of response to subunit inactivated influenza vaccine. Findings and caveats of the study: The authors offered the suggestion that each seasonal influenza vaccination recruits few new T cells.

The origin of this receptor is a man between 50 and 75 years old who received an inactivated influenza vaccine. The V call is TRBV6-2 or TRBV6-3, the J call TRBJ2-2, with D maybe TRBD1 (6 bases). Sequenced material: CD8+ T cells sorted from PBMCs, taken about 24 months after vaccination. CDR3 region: CASIDRTGSGTGELFF. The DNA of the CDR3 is TGTGCCAGCATTGACCGAACAGGGAGCGGCACCGGGGAGCTGTTTTTT.